Each of the 21 T cell receptor beta chains below was sequenced from the same sample in a study of OX40 agonist ivuxolimab in advanced cancers. TCRdb keeps only in-frame clones here, not all; method: immunoSEQ multiplex PCR. The sample holds about 16,000 clones, approximately 86% seen once. Sample: CD4+ or CD8+ T cells sorted from blood, taken in a trial of the OX40 agonist ivuxolimab. The receptors come from an adult with an advanced solid tumor such as melanoma, head and neck, liver or kidney cancer.

This clone was recorded a few times. The chain carries TRBV11-2 and TRBJ1-3; unclear D gene. This CDR3 contains 15 residues. CDR1 and CDR2 from the germline V gene are SGHAT and FQNNGV. V lost 7 bases to trimming and J lost 3 bases, with 16 bases between them. CDR3 protein: CASTRLAQNGNTIYF. DNA for the CDR3: TGTGCCAGCACCCGCTTAGCTCAGAATGGAAACACCATATATTTT.

This clone was detected only once. This chain joins TRBV7-9 and TRBJ2-7; 7 bases map to TRBD1. Germline lookup yields CDR1 SEHNR and CDR2 FQNEAQ (reference sequence). This CDR3 spans 14 amino acids. Germline trimming cut 1 base from V and 2 bases from J; bases unmatched to any gene: 2. The CDR3 nucleotides are TGTGCCAGCAGCTTAGGGACAGGAGCCTACGAGCAGTACTTC. Encoded protein: CASSLGTGAYEQYF.

The V and J genes are TRBV6-4 and TRBJ2-1, with 7 positions matching TRBD1. The CDR3 is 13 residues long. V lost 6 bases, J lost 4 bases, and 3 bases stayed unmatched. Germline V gives CDR1 MRHNA, CDR2 SNTAGT. In nucleotides, the CDR3 is TGTGCCAGCAGCCGGGACAGATACAATGAGCAGTTCTTC. Amino acid sequence: CASSRDRYNEQFF.

The rearrangement links TRBV4-2 to TRBJ1-2; no definite D call. Germline V lookup: CDR1 LGHNA, CDR2 YNFKEQ. This CDR3 region has 15 residues. V dropped 3 bases and J dropped 0 bases, with 11 bases sitting between them. The CDR3 protein is CASSQEKVANYGYTF. The CDR3 DNA follows: TGTGCCAGCAGCCAGGAAAAGGTGGCTAACTATGGCTACACCTTC.

This chain joins TRBV5-6 and TRBJ1-1; the D is unclear. This CDR3 contains 12 residues. V gave up 2 bases and J gave up 5 bases, with 7 bases separating them. Germline V gives CDR1 SGHDT, CDR2 YYEEEE. The CDR3 region is CASSLRGTEAFF. CDR3 nucleotides: TGTGCCAGCAGCTTAAGAGGGACTGAAGCTTTCTTT.

V gene TRBV10-3 combines with J gene TRBJ1-1; D gene unclear. Germline-derived CDR1 and CDR2 are ENHRY and SYGVKD. V shed 2 bases and J shed 1 base, with 8 bases lying between them. The CDR3 sequence is 14 residues long. CDR3: CAISEVPGNTEAFF. The CDR3 DNA reads TGTGCCATCAGTGAGGTTCCAGGGAACACTGAAGCTTTCTTT.

This clone was counted a single time. This chain joins TRBV5-1 and TRBJ2-7; 8 nucleotides align to TRBD2. The germline CDR1 and CDR2 sequences are SGHRS and YFSETQ. Trimming at V came to 7 bases and at J to 5 bases, leaving 11 bases not matched to a gene. This CDR3 has 14 amino acids. The CDR3 region is CASRQERELNEQYF. The CDR3 coding sequence is TGCGCCAGCCGACAGGAGCGGGAGTTAAACGAGCAGTACTTC.

V usage is TRBV28 and J usage is TRBJ2-2, with D perhaps TRBD2 (6 bases). V was pared by 8 bases and J by 5 bases, with 9 bases between. The CDR3 covers 12 residues. Per germline, CDR1 MDHEN and CDR2 SYDVKM. The CDR3 loop is CASARETGELFF. As DNA, the CDR3 is TGTGCCAGCGCCCGGGAGACCGGGGAGCTGTTTTTT.

This clone has only one observation. The V call is TRBV18, the J call TRBJ2-2; D unclear. Germline loops: CDR1 KGHSH, CDR2 LQKENI. The CDR3 is made up of 14 amino acids. The ends were cut back, 0 bases at V and 2 bases at J, with 4 bases in the middle. CDR3: CASSPPKNTGELFF. Here the CDR3 DNA reads TGTGCCAGCTCACCACCCAAAAACACCGGGGAGCTGTTTTTT.

This chain uses TRBV19 with TRBJ1-6; TRBD1 might be the D (5 bases). The CDR3 is made up of 14 amino acids. Between the trimmed V and J ends, which lost 7 bases and 10 bases, there was a span of 17 bases. Germline lookup yields CDR1 LNHDA and CDR2 SQIVND (reference sequence). The CDR3 loop reads CASNEGRAGSPLHF. The CDR3 DNA reads TGTGCCAGTAACGAGGGCAGGGCGGGATCACCCCTCCACTTT.

The chain uses TRBV30 and TRBJ2-2, with TRBD2 identical over 12 bases. CDR1 is GTSNPN and CDR2 is SVGIG in the germline V gene (reference sequence). Unmatched junction bases numbered 5, after V lost 2 bases and J lost 7 bases. This CDR3 spans 15 amino acids. The CDR3 reads CAWSMTSGSFGELFF. The CDR3 DNA sequence: TGTGCCTGGAGTATGACTAGCGGGAGTTTCGGGGAGCTGTTTTTT.

The J gene is TRBJ2-5, the V gene TRBV9, with unresolved D. Germline assignment: CDR1 SGDLS and CDR2 YYNGEE. The CDR3 is made up of 13 amino acids. V was trimmed by 2 bases and J by 7 bases, leaving 12 bases between them. CDR3 in DNA: TGTGCCAGCAGCGTGTCCCTAACCGGGACCCAGTACTTC. As protein: CASSVSLTGTQYF.

This chain links TRBV7-3 with TRBJ2-3; 8 bases line up with TRBD2. This CDR3 is built from 15 residues. J lost 5 bases, V lost 5 bases, and 9 bases had no gene match. CDR1 is SGHTA, CDR2 FQGTGA, per germline. The CDR3 sequence is CASSPGRAKVDTQYF. In DNA, the CDR3 is TGTGCCAGCAGCCCCGGGAGGGCCAAAGTAGATACGCAGTATTTT.

This chain joins TRBV10-1 and TRBJ2-2; a possible D gene is TRBD1 (6 bases). V lost 3 bases and J lost 4, with 18 bases in between. The germline gives CDR1 WNHNN, CDR2 SYGVQD (reference sequence). CDR3 length equals 17 residues. The CDR3 DNA reads TGCGCCAGCAGTGATCCCGGGACACCGACTTCCACCGGGGAGCTGTTTTTT. This encodes CASSDPGTPTSTGELFF.

In this sample, this clone turned up once. The chain joins TRBV21-1 to TRBJ2-5. TRBV21-1 is assigned pseudogene status. The CDR3 loop spans 15 amino acids. This CDR3 reads CASSKGGHHQETQYF. The CDR3, as DNA: TGTGCCAGCAGCAAAGGGGGTCACCACCAAGAGACCCAGTACTTC.

This chain connects TRBV18 to TRBJ2-7, with 10 positions matching TRBD2. Germline loops: CDR1 KGHSH, CDR2 LQKENI. The CDR3 covers 16 residues. Trimming cost V 4 bases and J 7 bases; bases outside gene matches: 13. The DNA for the CDR3 is TGTGCCAGCTCACGAAGCCCGACTAGCGGGTTGGGGGAGCAGTACTTC. This translates into CASSRSPTSGLGEQYF. The variable domain in full, with the rest retrieved from reference TRBV18 and TRBJ2-7, is NAGVMQNPRHLVRRRGQEARLRCSPMKGHSHVYWYRQLPEEGLKFMVYLQKENIIDESGMPKERFSAEFPKEGPSILRIQQVVRGDSAAYFCASSRSPTSGLGEQYFGPGTRLTVT.

V gene TRBV5-6 combines with J gene TRBJ2-5; D may be TRBD2 (5 bases). This CDR3 region has 14 residues. Per germline, CDR1 SGHDT and CDR2 YYEEEE. Trimming pared 2 bases from V and 5 bases from J, leaving 13 bases between. CDR3 sequence (DNA): TGTGCCAGCAGCTTAACGGGGAGTAGTGAGACCCAGTACTTC. This sequence encodes CASSLTGSSETQYF.

Points on this clone: The same CDR3 is also encoded by other DNA sequences in this sample. The chain is built from TRBV28 and TRBJ1-2; D gene unclear. There are 12 residues in the CDR3. Deletions cut 7 bases from V and 0 bases from J, with 6 bases between. CDR1 is MDHEN, CDR2 SYDVKM, per germline. The CDR3 protein is CASNGANYGYTF. In DNA, the CDR3 is TGTGCCAGCAATGGAGCTAACTATGGCTACACCTTC.

The chain is built from TRBV7-8 and TRBJ2-2; TRBD2 agrees at 9 bases. The CDR3 runs 15 residues. CDR1 and CDR2 from the germline V gene are SGHVS and FQNEAQ. V was pared by 3 bases and J by 5 bases, with 4 bases of the junction left unmatched. CDR3 protein: CASSFQAGGTGELFF. The CDR3 nucleotides are TGTGCCAGCAGCTTCCAAGCGGGAGGTACCGGGGAGCTGTTTTTT.

V and J are TRBV19 and TRBJ2-7, with TRBD2 matching 9 bases. Per germline, CDR1 LNHDA and CDR2 SQIVND (reference sequence). There are 13 residues in the CDR3. V shed 7 bases and J 6 bases; nucleotides not matched to a gene: 7. The CDR3 here is CASMVAGAREQYF. The CDR3 region has the DNA TGTGCCAGTATGGTAGCGGGAGCGCGCGAGCAGTACTTC.

V is TRBV2 and J is TRBJ2-3; the D gene is possibly TRBD1 (6 bases). The V and J ends lost 0 bases and 4 bases respectively, with 11 bases between them. Germline V CDR1 and CDR2: SNHLY, FYNNEI. The CDR3 is 15 amino acids. CDR3 nucleotides: TGTGCCAGCAGTGAAGCAGCACAGGGAGCAGATACGCAGTATTTT. It translates to CASSEAAQGADTQYF.